The present T cell receptor (beta chain) was sequenced within a study of blood T cell repertoires in COVID-19. Study-wide background: The cDNA or gDNA used as material had been derived from T cells, B-cell-depleted T cells, or PBMCs.

With 5 bases clipped from V and 0 bases from J, the junction kept 6 bases outside the gene matches. CDR1 SGHTA and CDR2 FQGNSA come from the germline V gene. The CDR3 is 15 amino acids. Original methodology: The assay estimated nucleated cells by amplifying reference gene primers. The repertoire was sequenced with immunoSEQ multiplex PCR; TCRdb's copy has only in-frame clones and lacks some. V and J calls and clone size are those listed in that table; D and trimming were worked out from the DNA. The sample has around 70,000 clones; 91% are singletons. The clonotype comes from a human donor in a cohort sampled during active COVID-19. Sequencing input: peripheral blood. The rearrangement links TRBV7-2 to TRBJ1-1; the match to TRBD1 covers 7 bases. The CDR3 sequence is CASSTGTELNTEAFF. CDR3 DNA: TGTGCCAGCAGCACAGGGACAGAGCTGAACACTGAAGCTTTCTTT.